This TCR beta chain was documented in a study of control samples from healthy donors and cancer patients. Some clones are missing from TCRdb's copy, which holds only in-frame ones; the method was immunoSEQ multiplex PCR. This sample has about 6,700 clones, with more than 70% found just once. Sequencing was performed on formalin-fixed, paraffin-embedded tissue. The receptor comes from a male donor with melanoma.

The CDR3 loop reads CASTEGGTQYF. The CDR3, as DNA: TGTGCCAGCACCGAAGGAGGGACCCAGTACTTC. The chain combines TRBV6-5 with TRBJ2-5; tentative D call: TRBD2 (5 bases). The CDR3 extends over 11 amino acids. Trimming took 7 bases from V and 7 from J, leaving 10 bases between them. Germline CDR1 is MNHEY and CDR2 is SVGAGI.